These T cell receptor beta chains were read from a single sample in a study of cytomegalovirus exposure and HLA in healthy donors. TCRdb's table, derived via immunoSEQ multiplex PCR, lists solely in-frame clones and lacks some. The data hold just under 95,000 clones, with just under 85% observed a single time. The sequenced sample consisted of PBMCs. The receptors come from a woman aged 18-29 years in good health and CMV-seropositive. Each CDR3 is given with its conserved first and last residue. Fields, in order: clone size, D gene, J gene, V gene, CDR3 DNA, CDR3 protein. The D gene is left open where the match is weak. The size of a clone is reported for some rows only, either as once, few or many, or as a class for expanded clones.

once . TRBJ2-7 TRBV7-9 TGTGCCAGCAGCCCCAAGGGGCCCTACGAGCAGTACTTC CASSPKGPYEQYF
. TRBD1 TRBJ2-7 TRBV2 TGTGCCAGCAGCCGGGACAGCTACGAGCAGTACTTC CASSRDSYEQYF
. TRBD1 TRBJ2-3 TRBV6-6 TGTGCCAGCAGCAACAGGGGAGATACGCAGTATTTT CASSNRGDTQYF
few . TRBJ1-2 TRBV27 TGTGCCAGCAGAGGCGGCAGCGGGGCCTATGGCTACACCTTC CASRGGSGAYGYTF
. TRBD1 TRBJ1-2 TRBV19 TGTGCCAGTATCCCGAGGGGAGGACAGGGGCTTGGCTACACCTTC CASIPRGGQGLGYTF
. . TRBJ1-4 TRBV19 TGTGCCAGTAGTATTCGGGGGTCTAATGAAAAACTGTTTTTT CASSIRGSNEKLFF
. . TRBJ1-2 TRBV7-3 TGTGCCAGCAGCTTCCAGGGCGGGGATGGCTACACCTTC CASSFQGGDGYTF
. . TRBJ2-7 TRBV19 TGTGCCAGTAATAGGAGGCGTGGGCAGTACTTC CASNRRRGQYF
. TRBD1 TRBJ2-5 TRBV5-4 TGTGCCAGCAGCTTACAGGGGGCAGTAGAGACCCAGTACTTC CASSLQGAVETQYF
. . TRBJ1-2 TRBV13 TGTGCCAGCAGCCAACAGGGCGTCGACTATGGCTACACCTTC CASSQQGVDYGYTF
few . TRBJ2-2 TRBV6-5 TGTGCCAGCCTGAGTCGGAGCGACACCGGGGAGCTGTTTTTT CASLSRSDTGELFF
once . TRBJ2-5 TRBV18 TGTGCCAGCTCACTCGACTCCAGAGAGACCCAGTACTTC CASSLDSRETQYF
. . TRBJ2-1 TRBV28 TGTGCCAGCAGTTTAAATCTCAGCGGTCGCGGATCGGAGCAGTTCTTC CASSLNLSGRGSEQFF
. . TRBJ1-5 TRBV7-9 TGTGCCAGCAGCCCAGGGGAGTGGAATCAGCCCCAGCATTTT CASSPGEWNQPQHF
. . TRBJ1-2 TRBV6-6 TGTGCCAGCACCGGGGGGTCGGTTTCTGGCTACACCTTC CASTGGSVSGYTF
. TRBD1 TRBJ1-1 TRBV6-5 TGTGCCAGCAGTTCCCGGACAGGAGGCACTGAAGCTTTCTTT CASSSRTGGTEAFF
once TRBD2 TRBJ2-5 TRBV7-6 TGTGCCAGCAGCCCACTAGCGGGGGGGAAAGAGACCCAGTACTTC CASSPLAGGKETQYF
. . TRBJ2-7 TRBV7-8 TGTGCCAGCAGCTTAGGTCCAGGCTCCTACGAGCAGTACTTC CASSLGPGSYEQYF
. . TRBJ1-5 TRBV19 TGTGCCAGTAGTATTTGGGCGGGGAGTCAGCCCCAGCATTTT CASSIWAGSQPQHF
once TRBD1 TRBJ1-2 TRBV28 TGTGCCAGCAGGCCAGGGGACAGTGGCTACACCTTC CASRPGDSGYTF
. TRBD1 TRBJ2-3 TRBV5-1 TGCGCCAGCAGGTCGGGACAGGGAAGCACAGATACGCAGTATTTT CASRSGQGSTDTQYF
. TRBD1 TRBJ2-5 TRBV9 TGTGCCAGCAGCGCCCTGGGCCCGGGAACAGGGGGCTGGGAGACCCAGTACTTC CASSALGPGTGGWETQYF
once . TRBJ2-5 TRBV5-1 TGCGCCAGCAGCTTGGTAGCGTTGTACCAAGAGACCCAGTACTTC CASSLVALYQETQYF
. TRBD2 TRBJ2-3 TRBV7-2 TGTGCCAGCAGCTACTGGACTAGCGGGTCCACAGATACGCAGTATTTT CASSYWTSGSTDTQYF
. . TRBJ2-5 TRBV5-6 TGTGCCAGCAGCTTGGTGGCTCAAGAGACCCAGTACTTC CASSLVAQETQYF